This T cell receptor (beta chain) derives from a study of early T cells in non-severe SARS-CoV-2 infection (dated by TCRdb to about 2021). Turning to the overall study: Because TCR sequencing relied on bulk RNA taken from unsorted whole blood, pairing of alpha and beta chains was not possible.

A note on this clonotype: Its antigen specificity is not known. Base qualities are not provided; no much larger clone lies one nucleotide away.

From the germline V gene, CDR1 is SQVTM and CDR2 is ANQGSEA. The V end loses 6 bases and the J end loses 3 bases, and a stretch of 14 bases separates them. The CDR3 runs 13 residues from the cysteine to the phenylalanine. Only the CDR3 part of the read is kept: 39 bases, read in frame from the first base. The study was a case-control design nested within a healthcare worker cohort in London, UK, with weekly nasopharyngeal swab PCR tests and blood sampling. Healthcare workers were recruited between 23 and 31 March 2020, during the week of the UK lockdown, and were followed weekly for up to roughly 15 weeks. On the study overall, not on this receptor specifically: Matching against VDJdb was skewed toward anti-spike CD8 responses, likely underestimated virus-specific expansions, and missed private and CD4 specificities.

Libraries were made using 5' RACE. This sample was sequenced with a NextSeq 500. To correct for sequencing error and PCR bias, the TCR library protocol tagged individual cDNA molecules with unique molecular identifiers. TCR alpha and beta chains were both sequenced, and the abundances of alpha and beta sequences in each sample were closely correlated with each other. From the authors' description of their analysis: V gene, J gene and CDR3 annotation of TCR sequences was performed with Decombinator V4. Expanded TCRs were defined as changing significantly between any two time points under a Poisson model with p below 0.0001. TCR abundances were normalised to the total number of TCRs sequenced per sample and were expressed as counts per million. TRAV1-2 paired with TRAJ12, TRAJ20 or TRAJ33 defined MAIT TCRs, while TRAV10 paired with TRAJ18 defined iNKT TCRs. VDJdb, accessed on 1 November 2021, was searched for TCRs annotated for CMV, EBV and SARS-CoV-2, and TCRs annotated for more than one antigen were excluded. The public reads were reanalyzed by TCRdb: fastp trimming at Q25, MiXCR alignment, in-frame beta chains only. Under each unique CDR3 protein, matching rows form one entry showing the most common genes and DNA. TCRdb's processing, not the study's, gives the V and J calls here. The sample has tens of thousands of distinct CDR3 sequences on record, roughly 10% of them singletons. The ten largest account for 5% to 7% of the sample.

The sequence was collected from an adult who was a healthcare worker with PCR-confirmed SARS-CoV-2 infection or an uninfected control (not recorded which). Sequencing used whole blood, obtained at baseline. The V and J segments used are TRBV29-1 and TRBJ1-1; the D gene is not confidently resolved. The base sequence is TGCAGCGTCGCGTGGGGTTTGGACACTGAAGCTTTCTTT. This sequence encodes CSVAWGLDTEAFF.